Listed below are T cell receptor beta chains from one sample, sequenced in a study of CD4 T cells in relation to SARS-CoV-2 and coronaviruses. Assay used: immunoSEQ multiplex PCR; TCRdb lists only in-frame clones, some missing. The sample lists 23,000 or so clones, 76% seen once, with around a fifth in the top ten. The antigens of these receptors remain unknown. The sequenced sample was CD4+ T cells from PBMCs, cultured in vitro. These receptors all stem from a human donor in good health. CDR3s include the opening cysteine and the closing phenylalanine or tryptophan. The D gene is left open where the match is weak. Some rows mark clone size as missing; the rest say once, few, many or name a class of expanded clone.

TRBJ2-7	TRBD1	-	TRBV19	TGTGCCAGTAGTAACATGGGACAGGGGGGCGAGCAGTACTTC	CASSNMGQGGEQYF
TRBJ2-7	TRBD1	-	TRBV6-5	TGTGCCAGCAGTTACTCGGACAGGGTATCGACCTACGAGCAGTACTTC	CASSYSDRVSTYEQYF
TRBJ2-3	TRBD2	-	TRBV5-4	TGTGCCAGCAGTCGGCTGAGCGGGACTAGCACAGATACGCAGTATTTT	CASSRLSGTSTDTQYF
TRBJ2-1	TRBD2	-	TRBV7-9	TGTGCCAGCAGCCCGCCGCGGGAGAAGCGAAATGAGCAGTTCTTC	CASSPPREKRNEQFF
TRBJ1-3	-	-	TRBV18	TGTGCCAGCTCATCAGGGGTCGACTCTGGAAACACCATATATTTT	CASSSGVDSGNTIYF
TRBJ2-7	-	few	TRBV2	TGTGCCAGCAGTGGGAGAAGCGAGCAGTACTTC	CASSGRSEQYF
TRBJ2-2	TRBD2	-	TRBV4-1	TGCGCCAGCAGCCAGGGACTAGCGGGAGTCAACGGGGAGCTGTTTTTT	CASSQGLAGVNGELFF
TRBJ1-1	TRBD1	-	TRBV5-6	TGTGCCAGCAGCTTGGCAAGGGGGCGCTTCACCACTGAAGCTTTCTTT	CASSLARGRFTTEAFF
TRBJ2-6	-	-	TRBV19	TGTGCCAGTAGTATGGTGGTGGCTGACGGGGCCAACGTCCTGACTTTC	CASSMVVADGANVLTF
TRBJ2-5	-	-	TRBV5-6	TGTGCCAGCAGCCCTCCCCGGGCTAGCGTCATTGAGGCCCAGTACTTC	CASSPPRASVIEAQYF
TRBJ2-7	-	-	TRBV30	TGTGCCTGGAGTGGAGGCAGGGTCCCCTACGAGCAGTACTTC	CAWSGGRVPYEQYF
TRBJ2-3	TRBD2	-	TRBV20-1	TGCAGTGCTAGTACTAGCGGCCGCACAGATACGCAGTATTTT	CSASTSGRTDTQYF
TRBJ2-5	TRBD2	-	TRBV5-1	TGCGCCAGCAGCTCCCTAGGCAGCGGGGTAGTGGAGACCCAGTACTTC	CASSSLGSGVVETQYF
TRBJ2-7	TRBD1	once	TRBV27	TGTGCCAGCAGGACCCTCGGACAGGGGGTCTACGAGCAGTACTTC	CASRTLGQGVYEQYF
TRBJ2-7	-	few	TRBV30	TGTGCCTGGAGTGTATCGGGGGTGGTTAGGCCCTACGAGCAGTACTTC	CAWSVSGVVRPYEQYF
TRBJ1-5	-	-	TRBV6-2/TRBV6-3	TGTGCCAGCAGTCGGGACGGCCTTAGCAATCAGCCCCAGCATTTT	CASSRDGLSNQPQHF
TRBJ2-3	-	once	TRBV19	TGTGCCAGTAGTATCCAAGGAGCAGATACGCAGTATTTT	CASSIQGADTQYF
TRBJ2-7	-	-	TRBV13	TGTGCCAGCAGCTTAGCAACAACCTACGAGCAGTACTTC	CASSLATTYEQYF
TRBJ1-5	TRBD1	once	TRBV6-5	TGTGCCAGCAGGCCCGGACAGGGTTATCAGCCCCAGCATTTT	CASRPGQGYQPQHF